Following are 20 T cell receptor beta chains from one sample sequenced in a study of control samples from healthy donors and cancer patients. Repertoires were generated with immunoSEQ multiplex PCR, while TCRdb's copy carries only in-frame clones and drops some. The profile shows some 95,000 clones, around nine tenths of them singletons. Material: blood. The receptors were sampled from a man younger than 40 in good health.

J is TRBJ2-1 and V is TRBV4-1; no clear D gene. Looked up from germline, CDR1 is MGHRA and CDR2 is YSYEKL. Trimming removed 1 base at V and 7 bases at J, with 8 bases between. The CDR3 is 13 amino acids. The CDR3: CASSQGEGNEQFF. DNA for the CDR3: TGCGCCAGCAGCCAAGGAGAAGGGAATGAGCAGTTCTTC.

V gene TRBV12-3 or TRBV12-4 combines with J gene TRBJ1-1; no clear D gene. V was cut by 7 bases and J by 3 bases, with 9 bases left in between. The CDR3 has 12 amino acids. In DNA form, the CDR3 reads TGTGCCAGCACGTGGGTGGACACTGAAGCTTTCTTT. Its translation is CASTWVDTEAFF.

This clone was seen more than once but under ten times. The J gene is TRBJ1-5, the V gene TRBV2; a weak D match, TRBD1 (5 bases). V was pared by 7 bases and J by 1 base, with 11 bases between. The CDR3 consists of 14 residues. The germline V gene encodes CDR1 SNHLY and CDR2 FYNNEI. In DNA, the CDR3 is TGTGCCAGCAACCAGGGTTGGAGCAATCAGCCCCAGCATTTT. It codes for CASNQGWSNQPQHF. Full variable domain (rest looked up from reference TRBV2 and TRBJ1-5): EPEVTQTPSHQVTQMGQEVILRCVPISNHLYFYWYRQILGQKVEFLVSFYNNEISEKSEIFDDQFSVERPDGSNFTLKIRSTKLEDSAMYFCASNQGWSNQPQHFGDGTRLSIL.

This chain links TRBV9 with TRBJ1-2; the match to TRBD1 covers 9 bases. This CDR3 comprises 14 residues. CDR1 SGDLS and CDR2 YYNGEE come from the germline V gene. The junction had 9 bases not matched to a gene; V was cut back by 2 bases and J by 10 bases. The CDR3 protein is CASSVYRGPRDYTF. CDR3 sequence (DNA): TGTGCCAGCAGCGTGTACAGGGGGCCTCGCGACTACACCTTC.

This rearrangement joins TRBV28 to TRBJ1-2; D gene uncertain. Germline V CDR1 and CDR2: MDHEN, SYDVKM. The CDR3 is made up of 10 amino acids. The V gene lost 4 bases and the J gene lost 4 bases, with 1 base spanning the gap. CDR3 protein: CASSSYGYTF. In nucleotides, the CDR3 is TGTGCCAGCAGTTCCTATGGCTACACCTTC.

The chain employs TRBV18 and TRBJ1-2; TRBD1 matches 10 bases. V trimming: 5 bases; J trimming: 6 bases; junction bases outside the gene matches: 9. Germline V gene sequence: CDR1 KGHSH, CDR2 LQKENI. The CDR3 has 15 residues. In DNA form, the CDR3 reads TGTGCCAGCTCAGTGACAGGGGGCGCAAGGAATGGCTACACCTTC. Translation: CASSVTGGARNGYTF.

CDR3 nucleotides: TGTGCCAGCAGTTCCGAACTAGCGGGACAGTTCTTC. Translation: CASSSELAGQFF. V usage is TRBV12-3 or TRBV12-4 and J usage is TRBJ2-1; 10 nucleotides match TRBD2. This CDR3 has 12 residues. The V and J ends lost 4 bases and 13 bases, in that order; junction bases with no gene match: 4.

V is TRBV11-2 and J is TRBJ1-6; D unclear. Germline V lookup: CDR1 SGHAT, CDR2 FQNNGV. The V gene lost 5 bases and the J gene lost 7 bases, with 6 bases spanning the gap. The CDR3 length is 12 residues. As DNA, the CDR3 is TGTGCCAGCAGCCGAGAAAATTCACCCCTCCACTTT. It translates to CASSRENSPLHF.

Only one count was recorded for this clone. The chain combines TRBV5-1 with TRBJ1-1; tentative D call: TRBD1 (5 bases). Trimming took off 1 base at V and 4 bases at J, with 11 bases between the two ends. CDR3 length: 14 residues. The germline gives CDR1 SGHRS, CDR2 YFSETQ. CDR3 sequence (DNA): TGCGCCAGCAGCTTGCGGGGGATGGGCACTGAAGCTTTCTTT. It specifies CASSLRGMGTEAFF.

Here the CDR3 reads CASRFVFEAFF. The CDR3 nucleotides read TGTGCCAGCAGGTTCGTCTTTGAAGCTTTCTTT. The chain combines TRBV7-9 with TRBJ1-1; unclear D gene. The CDR3 consists of 11 residues. V dropped 6 bases and J dropped 7 bases, with 9 bases sitting between them. Germline-derived CDR1 and CDR2 are SEHNR and FQNEAQ (reference sequence).

The rearrangement links TRBV27 to TRBJ1-3; D remains ambiguous. V was clipped by 7 bases and J by 0 bases, with 19 bases between them. The germline CDR1 and CDR2 sequences are MNHEY and SMNVEV (reference sequence). The CDR3 contains 17 residues. CDR3 loop: CASKRSLGQTSGNTIYF. The CDR3 nucleotides are TGTGCCAGCAAAAGGTCCTTAGGGCAGACCTCTGGAAACACCATATATTTT.

V is TRBV7-9 and J is TRBJ2-3, with 7 nucleotides matching TRBD2. CDR1 SEHNR and CDR2 FQNEAQ come from the germline V gene (reference sequence). The junction had 9 bases not matched to a gene; V was cut back by 3 bases and J by 0 bases. This CDR3 region has 17 residues. CDR3 region: CASSFPPSGISTDTQYF. In DNA, the CDR3 is TGTGCCAGCAGCTTTCCGCCTAGCGGAATAAGCACAGATACGCAGTATTTT. The full variable domain, its missing parts supplied by reference TRBV7-9 and TRBJ2-3, is DTGVSQNPRHKITKRGQNVTFRCDPISEHNRLYWYRQTLGQGPEFLTYFQNEAQLEKSRLLSDRFSAERPKGSFSTLEIQRTEQGDSAMYLCASSFPPSGISTDTQYFGPGTRLTVL.

The genes are TRBV15 and TRBJ2-7, with D tentatively TRBD2 (5 bases). CDR1 LNHNV and CDR2 YYDKDF come from the germline V gene (reference sequence). The V and J ends lost 4 bases and 7 bases respectively, with 20 bases between them. This CDR3 comprises 15 residues. This CDR3 reads CATSTVTTPWVEQYF. DNA of the CDR3: TGTGCCACCAGCACCGTGACTACCCCCTGGGTTGAGCAGTACTTC.

About this clone itself: Distinct nucleotide sequences in the sample also encode this CDR3. The gene calls are TRBV7-7 and TRBJ2-3, with D perhaps being TRBD1 or TRBD2 (5 bases each). The CDR3 is 13 residues long. CDR1 and CDR2 (germline): SSHAT, FNYEAQ (reference sequence). Trimming left V 5 bases short and J 3 bases short, with 9 bases between. The DNA for the CDR3 is TGTGCCAGCAGCCTCGAGGGGACAGATACGCAGTATTTT. Translating it yields CASSLEGTDTQYF.

V gene TRBV28 combines with J gene TRBJ1-1; tentative D call: TRBD1 (5 bases). V gave up 2 bases and J gave up 6 bases, with 13 bases separating them. The CDR3 is made up of 14 amino acids. CDR1 is MDHEN and CDR2 is SYDVKM in the germline V gene. The CDR3 coding sequence is TGTGCCAGCAGTTTACCCAGGGTGGGGGCTGAAGCTTTCTTT. Amino acids: CASSLPRVGAEAFF.

CDR3 in DNA: TGTGCCAGTAGTCCGCGGGGGGTCGTAGGAAACACCATATATTTT. It is translated as CASSPRGVVGNTIYF. The chain employs TRBV19 and TRBJ1-3, with D possibly matching TRBD1 (5 bases). Between the trimmed V and J ends, which lost 5 bases and 4 bases, there was a span of 15 bases. The CDR3 covers 15 residues. Germline lookup yields CDR1 LNHDA and CDR2 SQIVND (reference sequence).

The chain has TRBV4-2 and TRBJ1-6, with D possibly being TRBD1 (5 bases). The germline V gene has CDR1 LGHNA and CDR2 YNFKEQ. Trimming cost V 0 bases and J 6 bases, with 6 bases left between them. This CDR3 has 14 amino acids. CDR3 protein: CASSQDRANSPLHF. CDR3 nucleotide sequence: TGTGCCAGCAGCCAAGACAGGGCTAATTCACCCCTCCACTTT.

A note on this clone: Without the conserved terminal phenylalanine or tryptophan, this CDR3 likely stems from a read error. The DNA is omitted, as the CDR3 cannot be located on it reliably, and the CDR3 follows TCRdb's listing. V is TRBV21-1 and J is TRBJ2-4; TRBD1, the table's D call, lacks a check against the DNA. TRBV21-1 is a pseudogene segment. The CDR3 is 11 residues long, ends included. The CDR3 here is CASSKGGQGTV.

The V and J genes are TRBV19 and TRBJ1-2, with D perhaps TRBD1 (6 bases). Trimming took 4 bases from V and 8 from J, leaving 14 bases between them. Looked up from germline, CDR1 is LNHDA and CDR2 is SQIVND (reference sequence). This CDR3 comprises 13 residues. CDR3 in DNA: TGTGCCAGTAGTAACGTCAACAGGGTGGGCTACACCTTC. It translates to CASSNVNRVGYTF. The variable domain in full, completed from reference TRBV19 and TRBJ1-2, reads DGGITQSPKYLFRKEGQNVTLSCEQNLNHDAMYWYRQDPGQGLRLIYYSQIVNDFQKGDIAEGYSVSREKKESFPLTVTSAQKNPTAFYLCASSNVNRVGYTFGSGTRLTVV.

The gene calls are TRBV7-3 and TRBJ2-2, with 9 bases fitting TRBD1. The length of the CDR3 is 17 residues. The J segment lost 2 bases and the V segment lost 0 bases, leaving 4 bases of the junction unmatched. The germline CDR1 and CDR2 sequences are SGHTA and FQGTGA. CDR3 nucleotides: TGTGCCAGCAGCTTAACGCTGGGACAGGGAAACACCGGGGAGCTGTTTTTT. It codes for CASSLTLGQGNTGELFF.